This TCR beta chain emerged from a study of OX40 agonist ivuxolimab in advanced cancers. Looking at the study overall: Patients got intravenous ivuxolimab at 0.01 to 10 mg/kg every 2 weeks. The dose-escalation cohort had hepatocellular carcinoma, melanoma, renal cell or head and neck cancer.

Looked up from germline, CDR1 is GTSNPN and CDR2 is SVGIG (reference sequence). This CDR3 is built from 11 residues. Trimming cost V 3 bases and J 7 bases, with 9 bases left between them. Only in-frame clones appear in the TCRdb table, and some are missing; sequencing was by immunoSEQ multiplex PCR. The sample shows over 55,000 clones, less than 90% of them seen only once. The study sampled blood at baseline, cycle 4 day 1, and cycle 7 day 1. This clone was seen only a few times. This chain connects TRBV30 to TRBJ1-1, with D possibly being TRBD1 (5 bases). The sequence derives from an adult with an advanced solid tumor such as melanoma, head and neck, liver or kidney cancer. The specimen was CD4+ or CD8+ T cells sorted from blood, collected in a trial of the OX40 agonist ivuxolimab. The CDR3, as DNA: TGTGCCTGGAGCCGACAGCTTGAAGCTTTCTTT. Protein product: CAWSRQLEAFF. The variable domain in full, completed from reference TRBV30 and TRBJ1-1, reads SQTIHQWPATLVQPVGSPLSLECTVEGTSNPNLYWYRQAAGRGLQLLFYSVGIGQISSEVPQNLSASRPQDRQFILSSKKLLLSDSGFYLCAWSRQLEAFFGQGTRLTVV.